The present T cell receptor (beta chain) was sequenced within a study of Graves' ophthalmopathy and Graves' hyperthyroidism. Orbital computed tomography, thyroid ultrasound, TRAb, serum thyroxine and clinical symptoms formed the basis of diagnosis. This clonotype was observed many times. Beta-chain TCR CDR3 regions were amplified from RNA transcripts. A first-round RT-PCR used HTBI primers, followed by a second-round multiplex PCR. TCRdb recomputed calls from the multiplex PCR reads with MiXCR, one row per CDR3 protein. In the table there are hundreds of thousands of distinct CDR3 sequences, about a fifth of which are singletons. The sequenced sample was peripheral blood. This TCR came from a woman between 18 and 29 years old with stable Graves' hyperthyroidism. Some clones in this sample may be carry-over from other donors' samples.

CDR3 sequence (DNA): TGTGCCAGCAGGAGGACCCGCAATCAGCCCCAGCATTTT. Protein sequence: CASRRTRNQPQHF. V is TRBV2 and J is TRBJ1-5; D uncertain. The ends were cut back, 6 bases at V and 2 bases at J, with 8 bases in the middle. From germline, CDR1 is SNHLY and CDR2 FYNNEI. The CDR3 is 13 residues long.